This T cell receptor beta chain was identified during a study of CD8 T cells in ankylosing spondylitis. The CDR3 has 13 residues. CDR1 and CDR2 from the germline V gene are DFQATT and SNEGSKA (reference sequence). V was clipped by 8 bases and J by 1 base, with 14 bases between them. Of note for this clonotype: Its specificity is not known.

The study, taken as a whole, reports: A TCR beta motif of fewer than ten highly homologous variants seemed to mark ankylosing spondylitis blood.

MiXCR, run by TCRdb on the 5' RACE reads, gives a single entry per CDR3 protein. The sample has around 250,000 distinct CDR3 sequences; 30% to 40% are singletons. The V gene is TRBV20-1, the J gene TRBJ1-1; tentatively, D is TRBD1 (6 bases). Source material: blood, either unsorted or a sorted T cell fraction (not recorded which). The clonotype comes from a male donor with ankylosing spondylitis or in good health (not recorded which). Here the CDR3 DNA reads TGCAGTCCGACCGGGACACGGAACACTGAAGCTTTCTTT. It encodes CSPTGTRNTEAFF.